This T cell receptor (beta chain) was retrieved from a study of molecular identifiers for immune sequencing clone quantification. This clonotype appeared a few times. Each CDR3 protein gets one entry after TCRdb re-called the PCR reads with MiXCR. The data hold 8,800 or so distinct CDR3 sequences, with roughly 33% observed a single time. V was pared by 4 bases and J by 4 bases, with 11 bases between. CDR1 MNHEY and CDR2 SVGAGI come from the germline V gene. The CDR3 loop spans 14 amino acids. J is TRBJ1-5 and V is TRBV6-5; the D is unclear. This TCR came from a human donor in good health. Some libraries in this study had Jurkat cell RNA spiked in. The sequencing input was naive CD8+ T cells from blood, with Jurkat cell RNA spiked in. Described subset: FACS-sorted CD8+CD4-CCR7+CD45RA+ naive T cells. CDR3 region: CASSFLGANQPQHF. The DNA of the CDR3 is TGTGCCAGCAGTTTTTTGGGAGCTAATCAGCCCCAGCATTTT.